This is a list of T cell receptor beta chains from one sample in a study of cytomegalovirus exposure and HLA in healthy donors. Here immunoSEQ multiplex PCR was the method, and the copy in TCRdb shows in-frame clones only, minus some. The sample includes 120,000 to 150,000 clones, about 79% seen only once; the top ten take about 1.7%. Sequencing input: PBMCs. These receptors came from a woman in her thirties in good health and CMV-seronegative. Each CDR3 is given with its conserved first and last residue. The D gene is left open where the match is weak. The size field is filled for only some rows; it gives once, few, many or a size class.

CDR3 DNA	CDR3 protein	V gene	J gene	clone size	D gene
TGTGCCAGCAACCCGTCGGCAGGTCCCACTGAAGCTTTCTTT	CASNPSAGPTEAFF	TRBV9	TRBJ1-1	few	-
TGTGCCAGTAGTATGATGATAGGGGTGGATCAGCCCCAGCATTTT	CASSMMIGVDQPQHF	TRBV19	TRBJ1-5	few	-
TGTGCCAGCACCGTCGGGGGAAGTTGGAACACTGAAGCTTTCTTT	CASTVGGSWNTEAFF	TRBV9	TRBJ1-1	-	-
TGCGCCAGCAGCTTGGCCAGGGGGCGAAAATCGAACACTGAAGCTTTCTTT	CASSLARGRKSNTEAFF	TRBV5-1	TRBJ1-1	once	TRBD1
TGTGCCAGCAGCTCTTATACCGGGACAGCTCAAGAGACCCAGTACTTC	CASSSYTGTAQETQYF	TRBV5-8	TRBJ2-5	-	TRBD1
TGTGCCAGCAGTTACTCCAGCGGACCCTATAATTCACCCCTCCACTTT	CASSYSSGPYNSPLHF	TRBV6-5	TRBJ1-6	-	-
TGTGCCAGCAGCTTAGCGGGGGCCGGCACAGATACGCAGTATTTT	CASSLAGAGTDTQYF	TRBV7-8	TRBJ2-3	-	-
TGTGCCAGCAGGGGACAGGGCAATCAGCCCCAGCATTTT	CASRGQGNQPQHF	TRBV6-5	TRBJ1-5	-	TRBD1
TGTGCCAGCAGTTTGGTGACTTATGGCTACACCTTC	CASSLVTYGYTF	TRBV28	TRBJ1-2	-	-
TGTGCCAGCAGCTTGGGGCAGGGGGCACGTGGTAATGAAAAACTGTTTTTT	CASSLGQGARGNEKLFF	TRBV5-4	TRBJ1-4	-	TRBD1
TGTGCTAGTGCCCTAAGACAGACTGAAGCTTTCTTT	CASALRQTEAFF	TRBV12-5	TRBJ1-1	once	-
TGTGCCACACCTTGGGGCGGGGGAGGGTCCTACAATGAGCAGTTCTTC	CATPWGGGGSYNEQFF	TRBV2	TRBJ2-1	-	TRBD2
TGTGCCAGTAGTATTGAGTCGGGCAGGGCGTATCAGCCCCAGCATTTT	CASSIESGRAYQPQHF	TRBV19	TRBJ1-5	-	-
TGTGCCAGCAGTGGGACTAGCGGGGGGGGCTACAATGAGCAGTTCTTC	CASSGTSGGGYNEQFF	TRBV6-1	TRBJ2-1	-	TRBD2
TGTGCTAGCAGCTCGACTAGCGGGAACCTCGGGGAGACCCAGTACTTC	CASSSTSGNLGETQYF	TRBV7-7	TRBJ2-5	-	TRBD2
TGTGCCAGCAGCGATCTCCAGGGGGCCTCCTATAATTCACCCCTCCACTTT	CASSDLQGASYNSPLHF	TRBV7-8	TRBJ1-6	-	TRBD1
TGTGCCAGTAGTATAAGGGCTGGGGACAGGAGCACTGAAGCTTTCTTT	CASSIRAGDRSTEAFF	TRBV19	TRBJ1-1	-	TRBD1
TGTGCCAGCTCACCCGGGACTCCTCCCGCTGAAGCTTTCTTT	CASSPGTPPAEAFF	TRBV18	TRBJ1-1	-	-
TGTGCCAGCAGGGTACAGGACGCTAACTATGGCTACACCTTC	CASRVQDANYGYTF	TRBV6-1	TRBJ1-2	-	-
TGTGCCAGCAGCGTGGGCTATAATGAGCAGTTCTTC	CASSVGYNEQFF	TRBV9	TRBJ2-1	-	-
TGTGCCAGCAGCTTCGGACAGAATGAAAAACTGTTTTTT	CASSFGQNEKLFF	TRBV5-4	TRBJ1-4	-	-
TGTGCCAGCAGTGCCTCGACAGGGTGGAATATTAATTCACCCCTCCACTTT	CASSASTGWNINSPLHF	TRBV6-1	TRBJ1-6	few	TRBD1
TGTGCCAGCAGCGCAGGGACAGGGAGGAATCAGCCCCAGCATTTT	CASSAGTGRNQPQHF	TRBV13	TRBJ1-5	-	TRBD1
TGCGCCAGCAGCCGCCATACACAGTCTGGGGCCAACGTCCTGACTTTC	CASSRHTQSGANVLTF	TRBV4-1	TRBJ2-6	-	-
TGTGCCAGCAGTGAAGTCAGCGTGGTCTACGAGCAGTACTTC	CASSEVSVVYEQYF	TRBV6-1	TRBJ2-7	-	-
TGTGCCAGCAGTTTGGGGCGAAACACCATATATTTT	CASSLGRNTIYF	TRBV7-6	TRBJ1-3	-	-
TGTGCCAGCAGCTTATCACGAGGCGGGGAGCTGTTTTTT	CASSLSRGGELFF	TRBV11-2	TRBJ2-2	-	-
TGTGCCAGCAGTTGGACAGGTGGCACTGAAGCTTTCTTT	CASSWTGGTEAFF	TRBV6-1	TRBJ1-1	-	TRBD1
TGCAGCACCGCGGGGACAGGGGGGTTCCAAGAGACCCAGTACTTC	CSTAGTGGFQETQYF	TRBV29-1	TRBJ2-5	-	TRBD1
TGTGCCAGCAGTGTAGGGAGCGGCGCTGGAAACACCATATATTTT	CASSVGSGAGNTIYF	TRBV6-1	TRBJ1-3	-	-